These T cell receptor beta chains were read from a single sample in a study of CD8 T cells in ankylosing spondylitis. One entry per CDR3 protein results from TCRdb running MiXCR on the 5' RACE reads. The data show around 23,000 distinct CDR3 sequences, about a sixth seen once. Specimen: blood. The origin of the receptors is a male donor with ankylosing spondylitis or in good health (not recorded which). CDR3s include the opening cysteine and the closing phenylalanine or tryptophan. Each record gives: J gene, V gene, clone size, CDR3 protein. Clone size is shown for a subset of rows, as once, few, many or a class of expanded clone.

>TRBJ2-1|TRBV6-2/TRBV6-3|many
CASSYGDSSYNEQFF
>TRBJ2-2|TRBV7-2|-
CASSLWTGVAGELFF
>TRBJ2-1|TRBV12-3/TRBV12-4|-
CASSAPRQNNNEQFF
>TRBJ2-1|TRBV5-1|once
CASSLGQGAYNEQFF
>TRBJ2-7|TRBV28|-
CASSLVVGALSYEQYF
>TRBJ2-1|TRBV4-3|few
CASSPSGYGYNEQFF
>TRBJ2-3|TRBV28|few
CASSFSGGADTQYF
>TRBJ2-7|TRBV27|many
CASSRARTYEQYF
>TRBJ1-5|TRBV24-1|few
CATSDSTGLGQPQHF
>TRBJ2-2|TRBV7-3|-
CASSLRAGYTGELFF
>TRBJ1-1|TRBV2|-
CASSVGGSATEAFF
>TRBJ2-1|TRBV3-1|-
CASSPVDNEQFF
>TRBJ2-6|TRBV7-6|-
CASSLLISGANVLTF
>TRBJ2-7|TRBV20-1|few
CSANTPGGGTSYEQYF
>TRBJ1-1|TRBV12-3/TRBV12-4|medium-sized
CASRAGGLNTEAFF
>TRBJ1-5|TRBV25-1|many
CASSQSGGRPQHF
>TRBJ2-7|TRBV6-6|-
CARKGGDRGSYEQYF
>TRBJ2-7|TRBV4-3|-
CASSPFGTGEQYF
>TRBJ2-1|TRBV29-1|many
CSVSRTGGNEQFF
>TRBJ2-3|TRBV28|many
CASSPLAGTDTQYF
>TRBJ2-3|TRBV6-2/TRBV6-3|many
CASSQGDLTPPDTQYF
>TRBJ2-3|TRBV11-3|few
CASSHGSGSTDTQYF
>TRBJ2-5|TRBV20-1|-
CSANDERGPIETQYF